This TCR beta chain came from a study of T-cell memory formation after mild COVID-19 (dated by TCRdb to about 2021). Study-level background: Most TCR sequence clusters were specific to one of the two donors. Longitudinal TCRalpha and TCRbeta repertoire sequencing tracked T-cell clones expanding and contracting after mild COVID-19 in two donors. The cohort was made up of two young adult volunteers, one female and one male, who were previously healthy. Summary of the overall study and its limitations: The detection of some responding clones in pre-infection memory suggests that pre-existing cross-reactive memory T cells joined the SARS-CoV-2 response. Contracting CD4+ clones appeared mostly in the CM and EM memory subsets, whereas CD8+ clones were enriched in EMRA. Only a couple of mild cases were covered by the study, and larger cohorts that include severe cases with pre-infection samples were considered necessary. The second-wave clones that peaked on day 37 were not confirmed to be SARS-CoV-2 specific. From day 15 to 85, contracting clones showed balanced CD4/CD8 phenotypes, whereas a second wave of clones that expanded from day 15 to 37 leaned towards CD4+.

CDR1 is given as SEHNR and CDR2 as FQNEAQ, both from the germline V gene (reference sequence). V loses 3 bases at its end and J loses 2 bases; junction bases beyond the gene matches: 4. There are 15 amino acids in the CDR3, from cysteine to phenylalanine inclusive. The DNA shown is the 45-base CDR3, in frame from base 1. About this clonotype itself: Its antigen is not yet known. No much larger clonotype is one base removed from it; base qualities were not supplied.

PBMCs were isolated by Ficoll-Paque density gradient centrifugation. Sequenced on an Illumina NovaSeq 6000. cDNA libraries for TCRalpha and TCRbeta were prepared by 5'RACE using constant-segment primers, with sample barcodes and unique molecular identifiers added. RNA was extracted from every sample with Trizol reagent. Amplification of the libraries took two PCR steps, and the second step added a second sample barcode plus Illumina TruSeq adapters. Sequencing of libraries was performed on an Illumina NovaSeq with 2 x 150 bp paired-end reads. The authors' analysis ran thus. Demultiplexing of reads and collapsing into UMI-guided consensus sequences were performed with migec v1.2.7. With mixcr v2.1.11, UMI consensuses were aligned to TRA and TRB V and J templates and assembled into clonotypes. Expanded or contracted clonotypes were those called significant by both edgeR and NoisET, with noise models trained on biological replicates. For edgeR calls, a false discovery rate-adjusted p below 0.01 and a log2 fold-change threshold of 1 were applied. As an exploratory analysis of dynamics, max-normalized trajectories of the 1000 most abundant clonotypes were examined with PCA combined with hierarchical clustering. Separately sequenced CD4+ and CD8+ repertoires were used to assign the CD4 or CD8 phenotype of responding clones. TCRdb itself trimmed the public reads at Q25 with fastp, ran MiXCR and retained productive beta chains. Every entry covers one CDR3 protein and lists the most common genes and DNA from its rows. The V and J calls, along with clone size, are taken from TCRdb and not from the paper's own processing. This sample is represented by around 140,000 distinct CDR3 sequences; around 21% of them were singletons. Over 2% of the sample goes to the ten largest clones.

The receptor's source is an adult woman who had mild COVID-19 (a few samples of this study predate the infection). The sample titles of this study are shuffled in the database, so cell type and time point are left out; the donor was told from shared clones. Sample: PBMCs or a T cell subset sorted from them (not recorded which). Rearrangement joined TRBV7-9 to TRBJ2-3, with 8 junctional bases fitting TRBD2. The CDR3 protein: CASSFSSGYTDTQYF. The nucleotide sequence reads as follows: TGTGCCAGCAGCTTTTCTAGCGGGTACACAGATACGCAGTATTTT.